Following are 11 T cell receptor beta chains from one sample sequenced in a study of glioma-infiltrating T cells. The iRepertoire nested amplicon-rescue multiplex PCR amplified TCR alpha and beta CDR3s from RNA. TCRdb reanalysed the multiplex PCR reads using MiXCR and keeps one entry per CDR3 protein. The sample carries 150,000 or so distinct CDR3 sequences, 39% recorded once. Input material: glioma tissue, nonneoplastic brain tissue, or PBMCs (not recorded which). Receptors originate from a human donor with low-grade glioma or glioblastoma, undergoing nonglioma brain surgery, or in good health (not recorded which).

The rearrangement uses TRBV24-1 and TRBJ2-1; the D gene is possibly TRBD1 (5 bases). From germline, CDR1 is KGHDR and CDR2 SFDVKD. V was trimmed by 7 bases and J by 0 bases, leaving 9 bases between them. The CDR3 is 14 residues long. CDR3 bases: TGTGCCACCAGAACAGGTGACTCCTACAATGAGCAGTTCTTC. Its protein product is CATRTGDSYNEQFF.

The V call is TRBV20-1, the J call TRBJ1-2; 10 bases are shared with TRBD1. Trimming cost V 0 bases and J 4 bases; bases outside gene matches: 5. CDR1 and CDR2 from the germline V gene are DFQATT and SNEGSKA (reference sequence). This CDR3 has 15 residues. DNA of the CDR3: TGCAGTGCTAGAGATCCGGGACAGGGGTTCTATGGCTACACCTTC. This gives the protein CSARDPGQGFYGYTF.

This clonotype occurred a few times. The chain links TRBV27 to TRBJ2-3; D tentatively fits TRBD1 or TRBD2 (5 bases each). The V end was cut by 8 bases, the J end by 5 bases, with 17 bases between. The length of the CDR3 is 14 residues. CDR1 and CDR2 from the germline V gene are MNHEY and SMNVEV (reference sequence). CDR3 region: CASGGSLGKDTQYF. The CDR3 bases are TGTGCCAGCGGGGGATCCTTGGGGAAAGATACGCAGTATTTT.

V usage is TRBV28 and J usage is TRBJ2-7; TRBD1 might be the D (5 bases). Trimming removed 3 bases from V and 0 bases from J, with 9 bases in between. The CDR3 is made up of 14 amino acids. Germline CDR1 reads MDHEN; CDR2 reads SYDVKM. As DNA, the CDR3 is TGTGCCAGCAGTTTTATGGACAACTCCTACGAGCAGTACTTC. Its translation: CASSFMDNSYEQYF.

The chain carries TRBV7-6 and TRBJ1-6, with 8 bases fitting TRBD1. The CDR3 has 15 residues. Germline CDR1 and CDR2: SGHVS and FNYEAQ. With 5 bases clipped from V and 6 bases from J, the junction kept 6 bases outside the gene matches. CDR3: CASSPTGAPNSPLHF. In DNA, the CDR3 is TGTGCCAGCAGCCCGACAGGGGCGCCTAATTCACCCCTCCACTTT.

This clonotype occurred once. This chain connects TRBV20-1 to TRBJ2-1; possible D gene TRBD2, 5 bases. The V gene's germline CDR1 is DFQATT and CDR2 SNEGSKA (reference sequence). V was shortened by 0 bases and J by 7 bases, with 22 bases between the two germline ends. The CDR3 is 17 residues long. The CDR3 loop is CSARDLRGRPPQNEQFF. Written as DNA, the CDR3 is TGCAGTGCTAGAGATCTTAGAGGGAGACCACCTCAGAATGAGCAGTTCTTC.

The chain combines TRBV15 with TRBJ1-1; D is possibly TRBD1 (6 bases). V lost 0 bases, J lost 6 bases, and 11 bases lay in between. The V gene's germline CDR1 is LNHNV and CDR2 YYDKDF (reference sequence). The CDR3 has 14 amino acids. The CDR3 here is CATSRDRGAAEAFF. CDR3 bases: TGTGCCACCAGCAGAGATAGGGGGGCCGCTGAAGCTTTCTTT.

This chain links TRBV6-2 or TRBV6-3 with TRBJ2-1, with 9 bases lining up with TRBD2. Germline V gives CDR1 MNHEY, CDR2 SVGEGT. The CDR3 has 17 amino acids. After removal of 2 bases from V and 5 bases from J, the junction contained 10 bases not matched to a gene. This CDR3 reads CASSYLGPAGGNNEQFF. CDR3 bases: TGTGCCAGCAGTTACCTTGGACCAGCGGGGGGAAACAATGAGCAGTTCTTC.

The chain has TRBV4-1 and TRBJ1-3; D call uncertain. The germline CDR1 and CDR2 sequences are MGHRA and YSYEKL. With 4 bases removed from V and 0 bases from J, the gap between germline ends came to 13 bases. The CDR3 extends over 16 amino acids. This chain's CDR3 is CASSPTVSRSGNTIYF. The DNA for the CDR3 is TGCGCCAGCAGCCCGACGGTTTCTCGCTCTGGAAACACCATATATTTT.

The rearrangement uses TRBV6-6 and TRBJ2-7, with 7 bases identical to TRBD2. The CDR3 has 13 amino acids. Germline V gene sequence: CDR1 MNHNY, CDR2 SVGAGI (reference sequence). V lost 8 bases and J lost 1; bases outside the gene matches: 5. CDR3 DNA sequence: TGTGCCAGCTCCACTAGCGAATCCTACGAGCAGTACTTC. It yields the protein CASSTSESYEQYF.

In this sample, this clonotype turned up a few times. V is TRBV7-9 and J is TRBJ2-1; a possible D gene is TRBD2 (6 bases). Germline CDR1 reads SEHNR; CDR2 reads FQNEAQ (reference sequence). This CDR3 comprises 16 residues. Trimming stripped 8 bases from V and 0 bases from J, with 17 bases between. CDR3 DNA: TGTGCCAGCGCGGGGAGTAGCGGTTACTCCTACAATGAGCAGTTCTTC. Its translation is CASAGSSGYSYNEQFF. Drawing the rest from reference TRBV7-9 and TRBJ2-1, the complete variable domain is DTGVSQNPRHKITKRGQNVTFRCDPISEHNRLYWYRQTLGQGPEFLTYFQNEAQLEKSRLLSDRFSAERPKGSFSTLEIQRTEQGDSAMYLCASAGSSGYSYNEQFFGPGTRLTVL.